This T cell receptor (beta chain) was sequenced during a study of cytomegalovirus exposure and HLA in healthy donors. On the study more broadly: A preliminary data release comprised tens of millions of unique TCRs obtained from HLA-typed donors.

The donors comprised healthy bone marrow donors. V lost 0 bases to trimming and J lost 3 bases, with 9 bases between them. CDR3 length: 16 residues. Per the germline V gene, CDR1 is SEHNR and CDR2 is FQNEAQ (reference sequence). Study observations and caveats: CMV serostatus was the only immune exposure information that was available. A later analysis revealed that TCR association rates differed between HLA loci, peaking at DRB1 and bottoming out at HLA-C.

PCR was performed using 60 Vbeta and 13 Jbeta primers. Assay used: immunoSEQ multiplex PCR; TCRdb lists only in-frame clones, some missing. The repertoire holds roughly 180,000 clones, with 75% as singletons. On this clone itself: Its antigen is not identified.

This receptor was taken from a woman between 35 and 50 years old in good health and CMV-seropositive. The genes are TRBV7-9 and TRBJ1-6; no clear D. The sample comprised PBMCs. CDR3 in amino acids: CASSLAGGFYNSPLHF. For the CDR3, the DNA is TGTGCCAGCAGCTTAGCGGGAGGATTCTATAATTCACCCCTCCACTTT.